The 7 T cell receptor beta chains listed next were all sequenced from one sample in a study of ipilimumab plus nivolumab after autologous stem cell transplantation. Using immunoSEQ multiplex PCR, the repertoire was profiled, and TCRdb retains in-frame clones only, with some absent. This repertoire shows some 3,100 clones, around three quarters found once; its top ten account for more than 9%. Here the sequenced sample was PBMCs, taken in a trial of ipilimumab plus nivolumab as post-transplant consolidation. The receptors were sampled from a male donor with primary mediastinal lymphoma.

The chain links TRBV5-1 to TRBJ2-5; 10 nucleotides agree with TRBD2. The germline V gene has CDR1 SGHRS and CDR2 YFSETQ. The CDR3 spans 14 residues. The V gene end was trimmed by 4 bases and the J gene end by 4 bases; junction bases not matched to a gene: 4. For the CDR3, the DNA is TGCGCCAGCAGCCAGCGGGGGGGAGGAGAGACCCAGTACTTC. Its protein is CASSQRGGGETQYF.

The V and J genes are TRBV7-2 and TRBJ1-6; D not certain. Germline CDR1 is SGHTA and CDR2 is FQGNSA. V lost 5 bases and J lost 5, with 10 bases in between. The CDR3 runs to 14 residues. This CDR3 reads CASSPDFHNSPLHF. CDR3 bases: TGTGCCAGCAGCCCGGACTTCCATAATTCACCCCTCCACTTT.

The rearrangement links TRBV4-1 to TRBJ2-1; D could derive from TRBD1 or TRBD2 (5 bases each). Trimming removed 2 bases at V and 6 bases at J, with 20 bases between. CDR1 is MGHRA, CDR2 YSYEKL, per germline. The CDR3 is 17 residues long. The CDR3 sequence is CASSQQLGTGGLNEQFF. The CDR3 region has the DNA TGCGCCAGCAGCCAACAACTTGGGACCGGCGGGCTCAATGAGCAGTTCTTC.

The rearrangement links TRBV10-3 to TRBJ2-2; the D gene is possibly TRBD2 (5 bases). Trimming left V 4 bases short and J 5 bases short, with 14 bases between. The CDR3 consists of 15 residues. The germline gives CDR1 ENHRY, CDR2 SYGVKD. For the CDR3, the DNA is TGTGCCATCAGTGGAAGAGGGCAGGAAACCGGGGAGCTGTTTTTT. Protein product: CAISGRGQETGELFF.

This chain links TRBV6-5 with TRBJ2-7, with 7 bases lining up with TRBD1. The CDR3 covers 13 residues. With 6 bases clipped from V and 7 bases from J, the junction kept 9 bases outside the gene matches. CDR1 and CDR2 from the germline V gene are MNHEY and SVGAGI. CDR3 sequence (DNA): TGTGCCAGCAGCAATACAGGGGTTGGTGAGCAGTACTTC. Its protein product is CASSNTGVGEQYF.

The chain combines TRBV15 with TRBJ1-2; possibly TRBD1 for D (5 bases). The CDR3 totals 14 residues. V gave up 0 bases and J gave up 5 bases, with 10 bases separating them. Per germline, CDR1 LNHNV and CDR2 YYDKDF (reference sequence). For the CDR3, the DNA is TGTGCCACCAGCAGAGACGGGGCGCGATATGGCTACACCTTC. Its protein product is CATSRDGARYGYTF.

To note about this clone: At one end the junction does not follow the germline gene, possibly because of a read error. This chain joins TRBV7-7 and TRBJ2-2; D may be TRBD1 (6 bases). Germline V CDR1 and CDR2: SSHAT, FNYEAQ (reference sequence). CDR3 length: 16 amino acids. CDR3 sequence: CASSQGRGVGVGELFF. The CDR3, as DNA: TGTGCTAGCAGCCAAGGCAGGGGAGTAGGAGTCGGGGAGCTGTTTTTT.